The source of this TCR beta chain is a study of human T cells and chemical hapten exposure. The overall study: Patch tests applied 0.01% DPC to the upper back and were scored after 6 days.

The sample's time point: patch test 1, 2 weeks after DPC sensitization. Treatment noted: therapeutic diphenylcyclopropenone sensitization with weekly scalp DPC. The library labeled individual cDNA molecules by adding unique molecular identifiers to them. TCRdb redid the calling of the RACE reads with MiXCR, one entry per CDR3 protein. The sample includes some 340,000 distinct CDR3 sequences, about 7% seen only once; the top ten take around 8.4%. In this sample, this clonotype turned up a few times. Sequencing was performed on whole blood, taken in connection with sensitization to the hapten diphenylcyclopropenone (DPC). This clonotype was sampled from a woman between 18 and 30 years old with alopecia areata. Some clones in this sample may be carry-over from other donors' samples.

In DNA form, the CDR3 reads TGTGCCAGCAGCTTACAGGGGGCGCAGGCCGGGGCCAACGTCCTGACTTTC. It encodes CASSLQGAQAGANVLTF. This chain connects TRBV7-2 to TRBJ2-6; 8 bases are a match to TRBD1. With 2 bases clipped from V and 4 bases from J, the junction kept 7 bases outside the gene matches. The length of the CDR3 is 17 residues. Germline lookup yields CDR1 SGHTA and CDR2 FQGNSA.